This TCR beta chain appears in the sequencing data of a study of T-cell memory formation after mild COVID-19. General study points: Contracting CD4+ clones were located mainly in CM and EM, and CD8+ clones in EMRA.

This clonotype has a handful of counts. Its antigen is currently unknown. TCRdb redid the calling of the 5' RACE reads with MiXCR, one entry per CDR3 protein. The table includes roughly 450,000 distinct CDR3 sequences, approximately 18% detected once. The CDR3 extends over 14 amino acids. Germline V lookup: CDR1 MNHEY, CDR2 SVGAGI. J was trimmed by 5 bases and V by 5 bases; bases with no gene match: 9. Sequencing input: PBMCs or a T cell subset sorted from them (not recorded which). The clonotype originates from an adult woman who had mild COVID-19 (a few samples of this study predate the infection). Cell type and time point are not known. V usage is TRBV6-5 and J usage is TRBJ2-7; 7 bases are a match to TRBD1. CDR3 in amino acids: CASSHQTGSHEQYF. The CDR3 DNA sequence: TGTGCCAGCAGTCACCAGACAGGGAGCCACGAGCAGTACTTC.